The rows below give T cell receptor beta chains drawn from one sample of a study of shared clonotypes between healthy human individuals. Some clones are missing from TCRdb's copy, which holds only in-frame ones; the method was immunoSEQ multiplex PCR. This table has 600,000 or so clones, roughly 95% appearing once. Sequenced sample: naive CD8+ T cells sorted from blood. Receptors originate from a woman aged 25 to 39 in good health. CDR3s leave out the opening cysteine and the closing phenylalanine or tryptophan. The order of the fields is J gene, V gene, CDR3 protein.

TRBJ2-7 | TRBV7-9 | ASTNRGNGEQY
TRBJ1-1 | TRBV5-4 | ASSPRVNTEAF
TRBJ2-7 | TRBV6-7 | ATLWGPRTSGSGRLTYEQY
TRBJ2-7 | TRBV7-9 | ASSYSGRSYEQY
TRBJ1-4 | TRBV11-2 | ASSLNDRGGEKLF
TRBJ2-7 | TRBV11-2 | ASSFGTGDRGYEQY
TRBJ1-2 | TRBV29-1 | SVEGEDRGVYGYT
TRBJ1-3 | TRBV10-3 | AISVDSDSGNTIY
TRBJ1-3 | TRBV29-1 | SAVAGGNTIY
TRBJ2-2 | TRBV4-1 | ASKPAVALYTGELF
TRBJ2-5 | TRBV19 | ASNLGGESIFY
TRBJ1-3 | TRBV19 | ASSSHSGNTIY
TRBJ2-2 | TRBV2 | ASRTSGRSGELF